A single sample gave rise to the 13 T cell receptor beta chains below, sequenced in a study of T-cell reconstitution after alpha-beta-depleted transplantation in children. The TCRbeta library was prepared with unique molecular identifiers. A single record per CDR3 protein comes from TCRdb applying MiXCR to the PCR reads. Here the sample spans roughly 670,000 distinct CDR3 sequences, approximately 14% being singletons. The material was PBMCs, obtained before TCRalphabeta/CD19-depleted stem cell transplant. These receptors came from a girl under 10 years old with congenital amegakaryocytic thrombocytopenia, due to receive a stem cell transplant.

Written as DNA, the CDR3 is TGCAGTGCTAGAGATCTTGACGGCAGCTCCTACAATGAGCAGTTCTTC. Translating gives CSARDLDGSSYNEQFF. The chain uses TRBV20-1 and TRBJ2-1; D is unclear. V was shortened by 0 bases and J by 0 bases, with 12 bases between the two germline ends. In germline, CDR1 is DFQATT, CDR2 SNEGSKA (reference sequence). The CDR3 is made up of 16 amino acids.

This clonotype was seen many times. The rearrangement joins TRBV7-3 to TRBJ2-3; D not resolved. The CDR3 is 17 amino acids. The germline CDR1 and CDR2 sequences are SGHTA and FQGTGA. Trimming stripped 8 bases from V and 2 bases from J, with 23 bases between. The CDR3 bases are TGTGCCAGCGCCGATGGTGGTAGAGTCGGCACCACAGATACGCAGTATTTT. It translates to CASADGGRVGTTDTQYF.

The chain combines TRBV11-1 with TRBJ2-1, with D possibly TRBD2 on 7 matching bases. Trimming removed 3 bases at V and 10 bases at J, with 22 bases between. Germline V gives CDR1 SGHAT, CDR2 FQDESV (reference sequence). CDR3 length: 16 residues. CDR3 coding DNA: TGTGCCAGCAGCTTTAGAACCCAGGGGTGGGGGGGGGAGCAGTTCTTC. It specifies CASSFRTQGWGGEQFF.

As concerns this clonotype: This may come from a read error, since a much larger clone is one base off. The V call is TRBV20-1, the J call TRBJ2-1, with 11 bases that match TRBD2. The germline CDR1 and CDR2 sequences are DFQATT and SNEGSKA (reference sequence). The CDR3 is 15 amino acids. With V trimmed by 3 bases and J by 4 bases, 5 bases remained unmatched. This CDR3 is CSARRGLAVYNEQFF. The CDR3 nucleotides read TGCAGTGCTAGGAGGGGACTAGCGGTTTACAATGAGCAGTTCTTC.

The chain has TRBV20-1 and TRBJ2-1; D remains unclear. The CDR3 has 13 residues. Trimming took 4 bases from V and 3 from J, leaving 10 bases between them. Germline CDR1 is DFQATT and CDR2 is SNEGSKA (reference sequence). CDR3 nucleotide sequence: TGCAGTGCTATTAAACCTAACTACAATGAGCAGTTCTTC. Translated: CSAIKPNYNEQFF.

This clonotype showed up many times. This sequence joins TRBV2 and TRBJ2-6; the D gene is possibly TRBD1 (6 bases). This CDR3 has 18 residues. Germline CDR1 and CDR2: SNHLY and FYNNEI. Trimming cost V 5 bases and J 0 bases, with 17 bases left between them. CDR3 sequence: CASSLGTNLFSGANVLTF. The CDR3 bases are TGTGCCAGCAGTCTCGGGACAAATCTATTCTCTGGGGCCAACGTCCTGACTTTC.

This clonotype was detected ten times or more. This chain links TRBV6-5 with TRBJ2-3, with D uncertain. This CDR3 is built from 14 residues. The ends were cut back, 0 bases at V and 4 bases at J, with 8 bases in the middle. Germline-derived CDR1 and CDR2 are MNHEY and SVGAGI. The CDR3 here is CASSYSLEADTQYF. CDR3 DNA sequence: TGTGCCAGCAGTTACTCGTTGGAAGCAGATACGCAGTATTTT.

This chain uses TRBV20-1 with TRBJ1-1; D ambiguous. CDR1 DFQATT and CDR2 SNEGSKA come from the germline V gene (reference sequence). The CDR3 runs to 13 residues. Deletions cut 4 bases from V and 6 bases from J, with 15 bases between. CDR3 sequence (DNA): TGCAGTGCTACAGAAGTCCTGGCGGCTGAAGCTTTCTTT. The encoded protein is CSATEVLAAEAFF.

This clonotype was recorded at least ten times. V and J are TRBV20-1 and TRBJ2-7; possible D gene TRBD1, 6 bases. Germline values: CDR1 DFQATT, CDR2 SNEGSKA (reference sequence). There are 12 residues in the CDR3. V shed 6 bases and J shed 3 bases, with 12 bases lying between them. The CDR3 nucleotides read TGCAGTGCCAACAAACAGGGCTACGAGCAGTACTTC. Translating it yields CSANKQGYEQYF.

V usage is TRBV5-1 and J usage is TRBJ2-3; TRBD2 agrees at 10 bases. The junction had 5 bases not matched to a gene; V was cut back by 4 bases and J by 0 bases. The CDR3 length is 16 residues. The germline CDR1 and CDR2 sequences are SGHRS and YFSETQ. CDR3 loop: CASSPPTSGSTDTQYF. For the CDR3, the DNA is TGCGCCAGCAGCCCGCCGACTAGCGGGAGCACAGATACGCAGTATTTT.

This chain uses TRBV6-5 with TRBJ2-2, with TRBD2 matching over 12 bases. V lost 2 bases, J lost 2 bases, and 21 bases stayed unmatched. This CDR3 comprises 23 residues. CDR1 MNHEY and CDR2 SVGAGI come from the germline V gene. For the CDR3, the DNA is TGTGCCAGCAGTTACAGGGTTTTGGCTAGCGGGAGGGCAGAGGGTGAAAACACCGGGGAGCTGTTTTTT. This encodes CASSYRVLASGRAEGENTGELFF.

This clonotype showed up many times. This sequence joins TRBV4-1 and TRBJ2-3, with 10 bases matching TRBD2. CDR1 is MGHRA, CDR2 YSYEKL, per germline. The V segment lost 2 bases and the J segment 1 base; nucleotides outside the gene matches: 3. The CDR3 loop spans 16 amino acids. CDR3 loop: CASSQIAGGGTDTQYF. CDR3 DNA: TGCGCCAGCAGCCAAATAGCGGGAGGTGGCACAGATACGCAGTATTTT.

This clonotype was detected a few times. The rearrangement links TRBV28 to TRBJ2-6; tentative D call: TRBD1 (6 bases). CDR3 size: 16 residues. Germline CDR1 and CDR2: MDHEN and SYDVKM. Between the trimmed V and J ends, which lost 3 bases and 5 bases, there was a span of 14 bases. The CDR3 coding sequence is TGTGCCAGCAGTTTGGGGACACCGCTCTGGGCCAACGTCCTGACTTTC. This sequence encodes CASSLGTPLWANVLTF.